This is a list of T cell receptor beta chains from one sample in a study of cytomegalovirus exposure and HLA in healthy donors. The repertoire was sequenced with immunoSEQ multiplex PCR; TCRdb's copy has only in-frame clones and lacks some. The sample holds some 150,000 clones, 80% to 90% seen once. Sequencing was performed on PBMCs. Receptor source: a woman younger than 45 in good health and CMV-seropositive. Both conserved end residues are part of each CDR3. A D gene is named only where the DNA matches it firmly. Rows may omit the clone size; those that give it use once, few, many or a size class.

D	size	V	J	DNA	CDR3
TRBD2	NA	TRBV5-4	TRBJ2-7	TGTGCCAGCAGACTAGCGGGGTCCGCCAGCTCCTACGAGCAGTACTTC	CASRLAGSASSYEQYF
TRBD1	NA	TRBV2	TRBJ1-6	TGTGCCAGCAGTGAAAGGGGGACAGGGGGCTATAATTCACCCCTCCACTTT	CASSERGTGGYNSPLHF
TRBD1	NA	TRBV7-2	TRBJ2-5	TGTGCCAGCAGCATACAGGGGCAAGAGACCCAGTACTTC	CASSIQGQETQYF
NA	few	TRBV7-2	TRBJ2-1	TGTGCCAGCAGCCTAGACCTCAGGACTCGAGGGCAGTTCTTC	CASSLDLRTRGQFF
NA	NA	TRBV7-2	TRBJ1-6	TGTGCCAGCAGCTCCGAAGGGCAGTACCCGAGGGCCCTCCACTTT	CASSSEGQYPRALHF
NA	once	TRBV2	TRBJ1-2	TGTGCCAGCCTTATTCAGGGGATTGGCTATGGCTACACCTTC	CASLIQGIGYGYTF
TRBD1	NA	TRBV27	TRBJ1-5	TGTGCCAGCAGTCCGGGACAGGGGACTAATCAGCCCCAGCATTTT	CASSPGQGTNQPQHF
TRBD1	once	TRBV5-1	TRBJ2-7	TGCGCCAGCAGCTTGGCCGGGACAGGGGACGAGCAGTACTTC	CASSLAGTGDEQYF
TRBD1	NA	TRBV27	TRBJ2-6	TGTGCCAGCAGTTGGGACAGGTCTGGGGCCAACGTCCTGACTTTC	CASSWDRSGANVLTF
TRBD2	NA	TRBV4-1	TRBJ2-3	TGCGCCAGCAGCCAGGGGAACTTTGCGGGGGGTACCACAGATACGCAGTATTTT	CASSQGNFAGGTTDTQYF
NA	few	TRBV4-3	TRBJ2-7	TGCGCCAGCAGCCAAGATCACGCGAGGCTTGAGGAGCAGCAGTACTTC	CASSQDHARLEEQQYF
NA	NA	TRBV19	TRBJ1-1	TGTGCCAGTAATAAGCGTCCGACTTTCTTT	CASNKRPTFF
TRBD2	NA	TRBV4-2	TRBJ2-1	TGTGCCAGCAGCCAAGATTCCAGCGGGGGGTACAATGAGCAGTTCTTC	CASSQDSSGGYNEQFF
NA	NA	TRBV19	TRBJ1-4	TGTGCCAGTAGTATGAGAGGAAATGAAAAACTGTTTTTT	CASSMRGNEKLFF
TRBD2	NA	TRBV5-1	TRBJ2-7	TGCGCCAGCAGCTTGGGACTAGCGGGGGGTTTCTCCTACGAGCAGTACTTC	CASSLGLAGGFSYEQYF
NA	once	TRBV7-6	TRBJ2-3	TGTGCCAGCAGTTTGGGGGCCAGGAGAGGGATATCGGGATACACAGATACGCAGTATTTT	CASSLGARRGISGYTDTQYF